The 32 T cell receptor beta chains listed next were all sequenced from one sample in a study of regulatory T cells in long-lasting Graves disease. Time point: newly diagnosed GD, antithyroid drugs for less than 3 months. The TCR library used RNA extracted from PBMCs. Investigators prepared the TCR beta libraries by applying iRepertoire HTBI primers and Arm-PCR of CDR3 regions. TCRdb re-called the multiplex PCR reads through MiXCR, storing one row per CDR3 protein. Among over 500,000 distinct CDR3 sequences listed, roughly 16% were seen once. These same data were also listed under a study on T cells in Graves' hyperthyroidism and ophthalmopathy.

The sequencing used peripheral blood mononuclear cells (PBMCs), collected at new diagnosis, from a patient treated with antithyroid drugs. The origin of the receptors is a man aged 18 to 29 with Graves disease.

This clonotype was observed a few times. J is TRBJ2-4 and V is TRBV6-2 or TRBV6-3; no firm D call. Per germline, CDR1 MNHEY and CDR2 SVGEGT. This CDR3 contains 12 residues. Trimming removed 5 bases from V and 4 bases from J, with 6 bases in between. The CDR3 here is CASSEVKNIQYF. The CDR3 DNA follows: TGTGCCAGCAGTGAAGTGAAAAACATTCAGTACTTC.

This chain links TRBV9 with TRBJ2-7; D is unclear. V was trimmed by 2 bases and J by 0 bases, leaving 9 bases between them. CDR1 and CDR2 from the germline V gene are SGDLS and YYNGEE. The CDR3 length is 14 residues. Here the CDR3 reads CASSVGYGSYEQYF. In nucleotides, the CDR3 is TGTGCCAGCAGCGTCGGTTATGGCTCCTACGAGCAGTACTTC.

This clonotype was recorded a few times. Given a much more abundant clone one base away, this may be a read error. The chain recombines TRBV2 with TRBJ2-3, with TRBD1 identical over 8 bases. The CDR3 is 13 amino acids. Germline-derived CDR1 and CDR2 are SNHLY and FYNNEI. The V segment lost 7 bases and the J segment 6 bases; nucleotides outside the gene matches: 6. CDR3 DNA: TGTGCCAGCAACGTCAGGGGGCGGGATACGCAGTATTTT. It specifies CASNVRGRDTQYF.

V gene TRBV28 combines with J gene TRBJ1-2; D is ambiguous. The CDR3 extends over 15 amino acids. Trimming shortened V by 5 bases and J by 1 base, and 14 bases separated the two germline ends. Germline CDR1 and CDR2: MDHEN and SYDVKM. CDR3: CASSPDGSINYGYTF. For the CDR3, the DNA is TGTGCCAGCAGTCCCGACGGATCCATTAACTATGGCTACACCTTC.

This clonotype has at least ten counts. V usage is TRBV13 and J usage is TRBJ2-7; 10 nucleotides align to TRBD1. The CDR3 runs to 15 residues. Trimming cost V 4 bases and J 7 bases; bases outside gene matches: 10. Germline loops: CDR1 PRHDT, CDR2 FYEKMQ (reference sequence). The CDR3 DNA reads as TGTGCCAGCAGCTATAGGACAGGGGGACGTAGGGAGCAGTACTTC. Protein: CASSYRTGGRREQYF.

This clonotype was recorded a few times. The J gene is TRBJ1-5, the V gene TRBV27; a possible D gene is TRBD1 (5 bases). From germline, CDR1 is MNHEY and CDR2 SMNVEV (reference sequence). V lost 3 bases, J lost 4 bases, and 10 bases lay in between. This CDR3 has 14 amino acids. CDR3 residues: CASSFLGENQPQHF. The CDR3 DNA is TGTGCCAGCAGTTTTTTAGGGGAGAATCAGCCCCAGCATTTT.

This CDR3 is CASSLDAGGPSEQYF. CDR3 nucleotides: TGTGCCAGCAGCTTAGACGCGGGAGGGCCCTCGGAGCAGTACTTC. The chain uses TRBV11-2 and TRBJ2-7, with 9 bases matching TRBD2. The trim removed 0 bases at V and 7 bases at J, leaving 7 bases unmatched. CDR1 SGHAT and CDR2 FQNNGV come from the germline V gene. The CDR3 covers 15 residues.

The J gene is TRBJ2-3, the V gene TRBV2, with TRBD2 identical over 7 bases. After removal of 6 bases from V and 4 bases from J, the junction contained 10 bases not matched to a gene. Germline loops: CDR1 SNHLY, CDR2 FYNNEI. The CDR3 extends over 15 amino acids. This CDR3 is CASRTQRDESDTQYF. DNA for the CDR3: TGTGCCAGCAGGACCCAGCGGGATGAGTCAGATACGCAGTATTTT.

This clonotype has at least ten counts. One junction end disagrees with the germline gene, perhaps due to a read error. The chain recombines TRBV6-1 with TRBJ1-1; D remains unclear. The CDR3 length is 11 residues. CDR1 is MNHNS, CDR2 SASEGT, per germline. CDR3 region: CASSELSRVLF. CDR3 sequence (DNA): TGTGCCAGCAGTGAACTTAGTCGAGTCCTCTTT.

This clonotype occurred a few times. This chain joins TRBV20-1 and TRBJ2-2; D is perhaps TRBD2 (5 bases). V was pared by 0 bases and J by 8 bases, with 19 bases between. The CDR3 loop spans 16 amino acids. The germline gives CDR1 DFQATT, CDR2 SNEGSKA (reference sequence). CDR3 bases: TGCAGTGCTAGAGATGAATCTAGCCGGACGACGGGGGAGCTGTTTTTT. Amino acids: CSARDESSRTTGELFF.

This clonotype was seen ten or more times. The V gene is TRBV30, the J gene TRBJ2-1, with TRBD2 identical over 7 bases. Per germline, CDR1 GTSNPN and CDR2 SVGIG (reference sequence). The CDR3 has 15 amino acids. With V trimmed by 5 bases and J by 0 bases, 7 bases remained unmatched. The CDR3 region has the DNA TGTGCCTGGGGGGACTATGGAAGCTCCTACAATGAGCAGTTCTTC. Translating gives CAWGDYGSSYNEQFF.

This clonotype was counted many times. The chain employs TRBV12-3 or TRBV12-4 and TRBJ1-2; 7 nucleotides agree with TRBD1. V lost 4 bases to trimming and J lost 3 bases; unmatched junction nucleotides: 5. The CDR3 has 14 residues. The CDR3 spells CASSSTGEHYGYTF. The CDR3 DNA is TGTGCCAGCAGTTCCACAGGGGAGCACTATGGCTACACCTTC.

Ten or more counts support this clonotype. The V and J genes are TRBV7-9 and TRBJ2-7, with a tentative D call TRBD1 (6 bases). Germline CDR1 reads SEHNR; CDR2 reads FQNEAQ (reference sequence). The CDR3 is 15 residues long. V lost 6 bases, J lost 1 base, and 16 bases lay in between. The CDR3 bases are TGTGCCAGCAGTGAAGAGGGCGGACAGTCCTACGAGCAGTACTTC. Translation gives CASSEEGGQSYEQYF.

This clonotype was picked up a small number of times. The chain is built from TRBV20-1 and TRBJ1-2, with TRBD1 identical over 9 bases. The CDR3 has 14 amino acids. Germline-derived CDR1 and CDR2 are DFQATT and SNEGSKA (reference sequence). Germline trimming cut 3 bases from V and 5 bases from J; bases unmatched to any gene: 7. The CDR3 protein is CSASGGQGGYGYTF. The DNA for the CDR3 is TGCAGTGCTAGTGGGGGACAGGGTGGTTATGGCTACACCTTC.

In its sample, this clonotype was seen many times. The rearrangement joins TRBV6-2 or TRBV6-3 to TRBJ2-5; 13 nucleotides line up with TRBD2. Unmatched junction bases numbered 7, after V lost 6 bases and J lost 6 bases. Germline V gives CDR1 MNHEY, CDR2 SVGEGT. The CDR3 length is 15 residues. CDR3 DNA sequence: TGTGCCAGCAGGTGGACTAGCGGGAGCATGAAGACCCAGTACTTC. Its translation is CASRWTSGSMKTQYF.

The rearrangement uses TRBV28 and TRBJ2-7, with 7 bases fitting TRBD1. J gave up 2 bases and V 7 bases, and 5 bases lay outside the gene matches. The CDR3 spans 13 residues. Germline V CDR1 and CDR2: MDHEN, SYDVKM. The CDR3 spells CASTVGTAYEQYF. The CDR3 region has the DNA TGTGCCAGCACAGTGGGGACAGCCTACGAGCAGTACTTC.

This clonotype was detected ten times or more. The J gene is TRBJ1-2, the V gene TRBV4-2; D not resolved. The CDR3 is made up of 16 amino acids. Trimming pared 0 bases from V and 0 bases from J, leaving 11 bases between. The germline V gene has CDR1 LGHNA and CDR2 YNFKEQ. The chain's CDR3 is CASSQDRNSANYGYTF. CDR3 nucleotides: TGTGCCAGCAGCCAAGATCGGAACAGTGCTAACTATGGCTACACCTTC.

This clonotype showed up many times. This chain connects TRBV20-1 to TRBJ2-1, with 7 bases identical to TRBD1. The trim removed 0 bases at V and 5 bases at J, leaving 4 bases unmatched. The CDR3 contains 14 residues. The germline gives CDR1 DFQATT, CDR2 SNEGSKA (reference sequence). CDR3: CSAREETGHNEQFF. The CDR3 nucleotides are TGCAGTGCTAGAGAAGAGACAGGGCACAATGAGCAGTTCTTC.

A few counts support this clonotype. A junction boundary mismatches the germline segment, possibly from a read error. The gene calls are TRBV9 and TRBJ1-5; D gene unclear. The CDR3 consists of 14 residues. CDR1 is SGDLS and CDR2 is YYNGEE in the germline V gene. The CDR3, as DNA: TGTGCCAGCGGCGTAGGGCAGAACAATCAGCCCCAGCATTTT. Translation gives CASGVGQNNQPQHF.

The sample holds a few counts of this clonotype. This rearrangement joins TRBV19 to TRBJ2-2; possible D gene TRBD2, 6 bases. This CDR3 is built from 15 residues. The V gene lost 5 bases and the J gene lost 4 bases, with 14 bases spanning the gap. Per germline, CDR1 LNHDA and CDR2 SQIVND (reference sequence). The CDR3 is CASSSLADITGELFF. DNA of the CDR3: TGTGCCAGTAGTTCATTAGCGGATATCACCGGGGAGCTGTTTTTT.

This clonotype was seen only once. The chain is built from TRBV7-9 and TRBJ2-5; 7 bases are a match to TRBD2. Germline lookup yields CDR1 SEHNR and CDR2 FQNEAQ (reference sequence). With V trimmed by 5 bases and J by 4 bases, 10 bases remained unmatched. The length of the CDR3 is 15 residues. The CDR3 protein is CASSRMGSSGETQYF. The CDR3 DNA reads TGTGCCAGCAGCCGTATGGGGTCTAGCGGAGAGACCCAGTACTTC.

This clonotype was seen many times. The rearrangement uses TRBV19 and TRBJ2-2, with TRBD1 matching 8 bases. Losses at the gene ends were 5 bases for V and 2 bases for J; bases not matched to a gene: 4. CDR1 LNHDA and CDR2 SQIVND come from the germline V gene (reference sequence). The CDR3 length is 15 residues. CDR3 region: CASSADRGNTGELFF. The CDR3 DNA reads TGTGCCAGTAGTGCCGACAGGGGAAACACCGGGGAGCTGTTTTTT.

A few counts support this clonotype. The chain uses TRBV7-2 and TRBJ2-7, with 12 nucleotides matching TRBD2. The CDR3 is 15 amino acids. The V gene end was trimmed by 4 bases and the J gene end by 2 bases; junction bases not matched to a gene: 3. Per germline, CDR1 SGHTA and CDR2 FQGNSA. The CDR3 DNA is TGTGCCAGCAGCTCCAGGACTAGCGGGGCCTACGAGCAGTACTTC. This translates into CASSSRTSGAYEQYF. Drawing the rest from reference TRBV7-2 and TRBJ2-7, the complete variable domain is GAGVSQSPSNKVTEKGKDVELRCDPISGHTALYWYRQSLGQGLEFLIYFQGNSAPDKSGLPSDRFSAERTGGSVSTLTIQRTQQEDSAVYLCASSSRTSGAYEQYFGPGTRLTVT.

As regards this clonotype: Possible read error: a much larger clone is one base away. The chain couples TRBV7-8 to TRBJ2-1; 8 bases are a match to TRBD1. The CDR3 extends over 16 amino acids. Germline V gene data show CDR1 as SGHVS and CDR2 as FQNEAQ. The CDR3: CASSLARTGRYNERFF. CDR3 nucleotides: TGTGCCAGCAGCTTAGCGCGGACAGGGAGATACAATGAGCGGTTCTTC.

The V and J genes are TRBV29-1 and TRBJ2-3, with D possibly called TRBD1 or TRBD2 (5 bases each). The V gene's germline CDR1 is SQVTM and CDR2 ANQGSEA. The V gene lost 4 bases and the J gene lost 1 base, with 15 bases spanning the gap. The CDR3 is 15 amino acids. The CDR3 DNA is TGCAGCGTTGGTGTTCGAGGGGCTGGCACAGATACGCAGTATTTT. Translation: CSVGVRGAGTDTQYF.

This rearrangement joins TRBV15 to TRBJ2-4; D might be TRBD1 (6 bases). Per germline, CDR1 LNHNV and CDR2 YYDKDF (reference sequence). CDR3 length: 16 amino acids. Trimming took off 0 bases at V and 1 base at J, with 10 bases between the two ends. The CDR3 region is CATSRDSQGAKNIQYF. CDR3 coding DNA: TGTGCCACCAGCAGAGATTCGCAGGGGGCCAAAAACATTCAGTACTTC. Variable domain in full (rest from reference TRBV15 and TRBJ2-4): DAMVIQNPRYQVTQFGKPVTLSCSQTLNHNVMYWYQQKSSQAPKLLFHYYDKDFNNEADTPDNFQSRRPNTSFCFLDIRSPGLGDTAMYLCATSRDSQGAKNIQYFGAGTRLSVL.

This clonotype was counted only a few times. The J gene is TRBJ2-2, the V gene TRBV9, with D perhaps matching TRBD1 (6 bases). The CDR3 is 15 residues long. Germline V lookup: CDR1 SGDLS, CDR2 YYNGEE. V was clipped by 3 bases and J by 3 bases, with 12 bases between them. The CDR3 spells CASSARDTYTGELFF. The CDR3 coding sequence is TGTGCCAGCAGCGCCCGGGACACCTACACCGGGGAGCTGTTTTTT.

This clonotype was picked up a small number of times. The chain recombines TRBV7-2 with TRBJ1-1, with 9 positions matching TRBD1. Germline V gene lookup returns CDR1 SGHTA and CDR2 FQGNSA. V was pared by 5 bases and J by 5 bases, with 9 bases of the junction left unmatched. The CDR3 totals 15 residues. Here the CDR3 reads CASSGYRGRGTEAFF. In DNA form, the CDR3 reads TGTGCCAGCAGCGGATACAGGGGGCGCGGAACTGAAGCTTTCTTT.

The V and J genes are TRBV12-3 or TRBV12-4 and TRBJ2-1; D remains unclear. Trimming removed 1 base at V and 5 bases at J, with 18 bases between. CDR3 size: 17 residues. This CDR3 is CASSLVSLSIGHNEQFF. CDR3 DNA sequence: TGTGCCAGCAGTTTAGTCTCCTTAAGCATCGGACACAATGAGCAGTTCTTC.

The chain employs TRBV27 and TRBJ1-2; D possibly corresponds to TRBD1 (6 bases). The CDR3 loop spans 14 amino acids. V was cut by 6 bases and J by 4 bases, with 15 bases left in between. The V gene's germline CDR1 is MNHEY and CDR2 SMNVEV (reference sequence). The CDR3 DNA reads as TGTGCCAGCAGAGGGGGGGGCAACCTCTATGGCTACACCTTC. This translates into CASRGGGNLYGYTF.

This clonotype has ten or more counts. The rearrangement links TRBV30 to TRBJ2-3; D is unclear. Trimming removed 4 bases from V and 4 bases from J, with 12 bases in between. Germline-derived CDR1 and CDR2 are GTSNPN and SVGIG (reference sequence). The CDR3 loop spans 13 amino acids. This CDR3 is CAWNRVFADTQYF. CDR3 in DNA: TGTGCCTGGAATAGGGTTTTTGCAGATACGCAGTATTTT.

Of note for this clonotype: Since a much larger clone is just one base distant, this may be a read error. V is TRBV3-1 and J is TRBJ1-2, with D perhaps TRBD1 (6 bases). CDR1 is LGHDT and CDR2 is YNNKEL in the germline V gene (reference sequence). The V gene lost 8 bases and the J gene lost 7 bases, with 17 bases spanning the gap. CDR3 length: 13 residues. The CDR3 reads CASRLRAGAGYTF. CDR3 in DNA: TGTGCCAGCCGCCTAAGAGCAGGGGCTGGCTACACCTTC.